The next 28 T cell receptor beta chains were all read from a single sample in a study of blood T cell repertoires in COVID-19 (dated by TCRdb to 2020 to 2021). The library was produced with the immunoSEQ multiplex PCR assay. TCRdb took over this immuneACCESS table, retaining in-frame rearrangements with V and J assigned. Such tables are incomplete; in checked studies, under half of the missing clones stem from an unresolved V gene, and the remainder is unexplained. For this sample there are about 260,000 clones; roughly 82% appear just once. 2% to 2.5% of the sample comes from the top ten. The sequencing sample was made of PBMCs or T cells enriched from blood (not recorded which). The receptor source for this set is a woman in her 50s who had recovered from COVID-19.

This clone has a single count. The rearrangement joins TRBV20-1 to TRBJ2-1, with 10 bases that match TRBD2. The CDR3 contains 15 residues. V gave up 3 bases and J gave up 2 bases; unmatched junction bases: 4. Looked up from germline, CDR1 is DFQATT and CDR2 is SNEGSKA (reference sequence). The CDR3 loop is CSASWLAGAYNEQFF. The CDR3 bases are TGCAGTGCTAGTTGGCTAGCGGGAGCCTACAATGAGCAGTTCTTC.

CDR3 loop: CASSVSTGLLSAQHF. Here the CDR3 DNA reads TGTGCCAGCAGCGTATCGACAGGATTACTGAGTGCCCAGCATTTT. The J gene is TRBJ1-5, the V gene TRBV7-9, with D possibly matching TRBD1 (6 bases). The CDR3 sequence is 15 residues long. Germline values: CDR1 SEHNR, CDR2 FQNEAQ (reference sequence). V dropped 5 bases and J dropped 11 bases, with 22 bases sitting between them.

The CDR3 loop is CASSPGGVGYNEQFF. Here the CDR3 DNA reads TGTGCCAGCAGCCCCGGGGGAGTCGGCTACAATGAGCAGTTCTTC. The chain recombines TRBV7-9 with TRBJ2-1, with D possibly being TRBD2 (6 bases). Germline V lookup: CDR1 SEHNR, CDR2 FQNEAQ (reference sequence). The CDR3 length is 15 residues. Deletions cut 5 bases from V and 3 bases from J, with 14 bases between.

This rearrangement joins TRBV7-9 to TRBJ1-6, with 9 positions matching TRBD1. CDR3 length: 16 residues. With V trimmed by 5 bases and J by 1 base, 3 bases remained unmatched. Looked up from germline, CDR1 is SEHNR and CDR2 is FQNEAQ (reference sequence). The CDR3: CASSATGGSYNSPLHF. The CDR3 nucleotides are TGTGCCAGCAGCGCGACAGGGGGGTCCTATAATTCACCCCTCCACTTT.

Comment on this clone: Additional DNA sequences in this sample encode the identical CDR3. This sequence joins TRBV12-3 or TRBV12-4 and TRBJ1-2; D unclear. The germline V and J ends were trimmed by 4 bases and 7 bases, with 7 bases remaining between them. This CDR3 region has 11 residues. CDR3 region: CASSYEGGYTF. CDR3 in DNA: TGTGCCAGCAGTTATGAGGGTGGCTACACCTTC.

The chain couples TRBV24-1 to TRBJ2-7; 7 positions match TRBD1. From germline, CDR1 is KGHDR and CDR2 SFDVKD. CDR3 length: 12 residues. V shed 6 bases and J 4 bases; nucleotides not matched to a gene: 2. The CDR3 region is CATSSQGYEQYF. In DNA form, the CDR3 reads TGTGCCACCAGTTCACAGGGGTACGAGCAGTACTTC.

The gene calls are TRBV12-3 or TRBV12-4 and TRBJ2-7; TRBD1 is a possible D gene (6 bases). CDR3 length: 13 amino acids. Trimming cost V 6 bases and J 4 bases, with 13 bases left between them. The CDR3 coding sequence is TGTGCCAGCAGCCCTGGACAGATTTACGAGCAGTACTTC. This codes for CASSPGQIYEQYF.

The rearrangement links TRBV7-2 to TRBJ2-5; possible D gene TRBD1, 6 bases. Trimming shortened V by 2 bases and J by 5 bases, and 15 bases separated the two germline ends. CDR3 length equals 15 residues. Germline V gene sequence: CDR1 SGHTA, CDR2 FQGNSA. CDR3 DNA: TGTGCCAGCAGCTTACAAGAGGCAGGGGCGGAGACCCAGTACTTC. It yields the protein CASSLQEAGAETQYF.

This clone was recorded once. V gene TRBV7-2 combines with J gene TRBJ2-7; 9 bases are a match to TRBD2. The CDR3 has 14 amino acids. After removal of 3 bases from V and 1 base from J, the junction contained 1 base not matched to a gene. Per germline, CDR1 SGHTA and CDR2 FQGNSA. In nucleotides, the CDR3 is TGTGCCAGCAGCTTTGGACTAGCGTCCTACGAGCAGTACTTC. This sequence encodes CASSFGLASYEQYF.

CDR3 amino acids: CASSQAPGQGAGNTIYF. CDR3 nucleotides: TGTGCCAGCAGCCAAGCCCCGGGACAGGGGGCCGGAAACACCATATATTTT. V gene TRBV3-1 (or the pseudogene TRBV3-2) combines with J gene TRBJ1-3; 12 nucleotides agree with TRBD1. CDR3 length: 17 amino acids. Germline V lookup: CDR1 LGHDT, CDR2 YNNKEL (reference sequence). V lost 1 base to trimming and J lost 4 bases; unmatched junction nucleotides: 5.

This sequence joins TRBV7-7 and TRBJ2-7; D perhaps matches TRBD1 (6 bases). From germline, CDR1 is SSHAT and CDR2 FNYEAQ (reference sequence). The CDR3 consists of 13 residues. The CDR3 DNA is TGTGCTAGCCAAACAAAGGGGGTCTACGAGCAGTACTTC. Amino acid sequence: CASQTKGVYEQYF.

The chain carries TRBV30 and TRBJ1-1; D is ambiguous. This CDR3 region has 13 residues. Per germline, CDR1 GTSNPN and CDR2 SVGIG (reference sequence). V was clipped by 2 bases and J by 6 bases, with 13 bases between them. CDR3 protein: CAWSSYRFSEAFF. CDR3 nucleotides: TGTGCCTGGAGTTCCTACCGGTTTTCTGAAGCTTTCTTT.

V and J are TRBV3-1 (or the pseudogene TRBV3-2) and TRBJ2-7; no definite D call. Trimming removed 3 bases from V and 1 base from J, with 13 bases in between. CDR1 LGHDT and CDR2 YNNKEL come from the germline V gene (reference sequence). This CDR3 has 15 residues. CDR3 sequence: CASSQSARYSYEQYF. CDR3 sequence (DNA): TGTGCCAGCAGCCAGTCGGCTAGGTATTCCTACGAGCAGTACTTC.

The V gene is TRBV7-2, the J gene TRBJ2-3; TRBD2 agrees at 7 bases. CDR1 and CDR2 from the germline V gene are SGHTA and FQGNSA. Trimming at V came to 7 bases and at J to 3 bases, leaving 10 bases not matched to a gene. The CDR3 runs 15 residues. CDR3 sequence (DNA): TGTGCCAGCAAGTTTGGGGCGGGAGCTACAGATACGCAGTATTTT. Translating gives CASKFGAGATDTQYF.

This chain connects TRBV2 to TRBJ1-5; 9 positions match TRBD1. The CDR3 spans 13 residues. Germline CDR1 SNHLY, CDR2 FYNNEI. V lost 7 bases, J lost 3 bases, and 1 base stayed unmatched. Written as DNA, the CDR3 is TGTGCCAGCAACAGGGGGCCCAATCAGCCCCAGCATTTT. Translation gives CASNRGPNQPQHF. Using reference TRBV2 and TRBJ1-5 for the parts outside the CDR3, the full variable domain is EPEVTQTPSHQVTQMGQEVILRCVPISNHLYFYWYRQILGQKVEFLVSFYNNEISEKSEIFDDQFSVERPDGSNFTLKIRSTKLEDSAMYFCASNRGPNQPQHFGDGTRLSIL.

The chain uses TRBV4-1 and TRBJ2-1; tentatively, D is TRBD2 (6 bases). V lost 5 bases and J 4 bases, leaving 9 bases between the germline ends. The CDR3 runs 13 residues. Germline assignment: CDR1 MGHRA and CDR2 YSYEKL. CDR3 coding DNA: TGCGCCAGCAGCTTGGGAGGTTACAATGAGCAGTTCTTC. This gives the protein CASSLGGYNEQFF.

The rearrangement uses TRBV28 and TRBJ1-2, with 8 nucleotides matching TRBD1. J was trimmed by 5 bases and V by 4 bases; bases with no gene match: 9. CDR3 length: 15 amino acids. CDR1 is MDHEN, CDR2 SYDVKM, per germline. In DNA, the CDR3 is TGTGCCAGCAGTTCGCAACAGGGGGGCTATTATGGCTACACCTTC. This translates into CASSSQQGGYYGYTF.

The gene calls are TRBV6-5 and TRBJ1-5; D gene ambiguous. Germline V gene data show CDR1 as MNHEY and CDR2 as SVGAGI. Trimming pared 1 base from V and 7 bases from J, leaving 8 bases between. This CDR3 has 13 residues. The CDR3 region has the DNA TGTGCCAGCAGTTACTTGTTGGGCCAGCCCCAGCATTTT. Its translation is CASSYLLGQPQHF.

The V and J genes are TRBV19 and TRBJ2-7; 7 bases are shared with TRBD2. V lost 1 base, J lost 6 bases, and 6 bases stayed unmatched. Germline CDR1 is LNHDA and CDR2 is SQIVND (reference sequence). The CDR3 length is 14 residues. The CDR3 is CASSIVAGVREQYF. CDR3 bases: TGTGCCAGTAGTATAGTGGCGGGAGTTCGCGAGCAGTACTTC.

The chain couples TRBV6-6 to TRBJ1-5, with D unclear. CDR1 MNHNY and CDR2 SVGAGI come from the germline V gene (reference sequence). The CDR3 contains 13 residues. The V end was cut by 6 bases, the J end by 3 bases, with 9 bases between. The CDR3 protein is CASSTQFNQPQHF. As DNA, the CDR3 is TGTGCCAGCAGCACACAATTCAATCAGCCCCAGCATTTT.

This clone has only a few counts. The rearrangement joins TRBV28 to TRBJ1-5; possible D gene TRBD1, 5 bases. Germline V CDR1 and CDR2: MDHEN, SYDVKM. The V end lost 2 bases, the J end lost 9 bases, and 8 bases lay between the germline ends. The CDR3 has 12 amino acids. CDR3 sequence (DNA): TGTGCCAGCAGTTTAAGGGGATGGCCCCAGCATTTT. Its protein product is CASSLRGWPQHF.

The chain couples TRBV4-1 to TRBJ2-3, with TRBD2 matching 14 bases. CDR1 is MGHRA and CDR2 is YSYEKL in the germline V gene. The CDR3 covers 17 residues. J lost 6 bases, V lost 4 bases, and 9 bases had no gene match. Here the CDR3 reads CASSRATSGGAMDTQYF. In DNA, the CDR3 is TGCGCCAGCAGCCGGGCGACTAGCGGGGGGGCCATGGATACGCAGTATTTT.

This rearrangement joins TRBV6-2 or TRBV6-3 to TRBJ1-4, with D uncertain. This CDR3 is 14 amino acids long. Germline CDR1 reads MNHEY; CDR2 reads SVGEGT. V lost 3 bases and J 11 bases, leaving 16 bases between the germline ends. The CDR3 protein is CASSYSLHALKLFF. The CDR3 DNA reads as TGTGCCAGCAGTTATTCGCTCCATGCGCTGAAACTGTTTTTT.

CDR3 in amino acids: CASSKPTGGIYGYTF. DNA for the CDR3: TGTGCCAGCAGCAAGCCAACAGGGGGAATCTATGGCTACACCTTC. The genes are TRBV28 and TRBJ1-2, with TRBD1 identical over 8 bases. V lost 6 bases to trimming and J lost 4 bases; unmatched junction nucleotides: 10. The CDR3 extends over 15 amino acids. Germline CDR1 reads MDHEN; CDR2 reads SYDVKM.

This rearrangement joins TRBV6-1 to TRBJ2-1; 14 nucleotides align to TRBD2. There are 16 residues in the CDR3. The germline V gene encodes CDR1 MNHNS and CDR2 SASEGT. V dropped 2 bases and J dropped 11; count of bases not matched to a gene: 8. In nucleotides, the CDR3 is TGTGCCAGCAGTGAATTGGGACTAGCGGGAGTCATAAAGCAGTTCTTC. It translates to CASSELGLAGVIKQFF.

The chain recombines TRBV3-1 (or the pseudogene TRBV3-2) with TRBJ1-6; D not resolved. The germline V and J ends were trimmed by 0 bases and 9 bases, with 12 bases remaining between them. Germline V gene data show CDR1 as LGHDT and CDR2 as YNNKEL (reference sequence). The CDR3 totals 15 residues. The DNA for the CDR3 is TGTGCCAGCAGCCAAGATAGGGCGGGAATTTCACCCCTCCACTTT. Its translation: CASSQDRAGISPLHF.

This clone was recorded only once. This chain connects TRBV6-2 or TRBV6-3 to TRBJ2-1; maybe TRBD2 (5 bases). The CDR3 extends over 14 amino acids. V lost 2 bases and J lost 5, with 10 bases in between. CDR1 is MNHEY, CDR2 SVGEGT, per germline. The CDR3 DNA reads TGTGCCAGCAGTTACGGGAGCAGAAACAATGAGCAGTTCTTC. Its translation: CASSYGSRNNEQFF.

The chain carries TRBV13 and TRBJ1-2; D ambiguous. Trimming left V 8 bases short and J 7 bases short, with 5 bases between. The CDR3 totals 9 residues. CDR1 and CDR2 from the germline V gene are PRHDT and FYEKMQ (reference sequence). The CDR3 region is CASLGGYTF. As DNA, the CDR3 is TGTGCCAGCCTAGGTGGCTACACCTTC.